This T cell receptor beta chain appears in the sequencing data of a study of T-cell memory formation after mild COVID-19. This clonotype was counted a few times. Germline loops: CDR1 DFQATT, CDR2 SNEGSKA (reference sequence). Trimming stripped 5 bases from V and 5 bases from J, with 19 bases between. There are 15 residues in the CDR3. TCRdb fed the 5' RACE reads into MiXCR, producing one record per CDR3 protein. The table shows hundreds of thousands of distinct CDR3 sequences, with approximately 20% occurring only once. This sequence joins TRBV20-1 and TRBJ2-1, with a tentative D call TRBD2 (5 bases). This TCR was recovered from an adult woman who had mild COVID-19 (a few samples of this study predate the infection). Cell type and time point are not known. Sequencing was done on a sample of PBMCs or a T cell subset sorted from them (not recorded which). The chain's CDR3 is CSAAPLVSRNNEQFF. In nucleotides, the CDR3 is TGCAGTGCTGCCCCACTAGTGAGTCGAAACAATGAGCAGTTCTTC.